This entry lists 2 T cell receptor beta chains sequenced from one sample in a study of shared clonotypes between healthy human individuals. The assay was immunoSEQ multiplex PCR, and TCRdb's table has in-frame clones only and misses some. The repertoire holds about 450,000 clones, with roughly three quarters as singletons. The sequenced sample was PBMCs. The source of these receptors is a middle-aged woman in good health. Some clones in this sample may be carry-over from other donors' samples.

This clone was seen a handful of times. This chain connects TRBV11-2 to TRBJ1-2; a possible D gene is TRBD1 (6 bases). Trimming stripped 3 bases from V and 2 bases from J, with 7 bases between. The germline V gene has CDR1 SGHAT and CDR2 FQNNGV. The CDR3 spans 13 residues. The CDR3 loop is CASSFGQNYGYTF. CDR3 coding DNA: TGTGCCAGCAGCTTCGGACAGAACTATGGCTACACCTTC.

This clone has just one count. V gene TRBV4-2 combines with J gene TRBJ2-7; D may be TRBD1 (6 bases). Germline CDR1 reads LGHNA; CDR2 reads YNFKEQ. V shed 0 bases and J shed 5 bases, with 17 bases lying between them. The CDR3 is 16 amino acids. Written as DNA, the CDR3 is TGTGCCAGCAGCCAAGAAGAGGGGGTCTGGGATGACGAGCAGTACTTC. This encodes CASSQEEGVWDDEQYF.